These 7 T cell receptor beta chains share one sample of origin, sequenced in a study of T cells in Graves' hyperthyroidism and ophthalmopathy. Amplified TCR beta CDR3 regions derived from RNA transcripts. In the first-round RT-PCR of the TCR CDR3, the HTBI primer set was used. In TCRdb, the multiplex PCR reads were re-called with MiXCR into one record per CDR3 protein. Found here are some 600,000 distinct CDR3 sequences, about 15% of them singletons; the top ten hold around 5.4%. The specimen was blood. Receptors originate from a woman in her 30s with Graves' hyperthyroidism that later progressed to Graves' ophthalmopathy.

This clonotype was recorded many times. The rearrangement joins TRBV5-8 to TRBJ2-1; TRBD2 matches at 7 bases. Germline CDR1 SGHTS, CDR2 YDEGEE. J gave up 6 bases and V 5 bases, and 11 bases lay outside the gene matches. This CDR3 spans 15 amino acids. CDR3 DNA sequence: TGTGCCAGCAGGCCACTAGCGCTAGGGATCAATGAGCAGTTCTTC. Translation: CASRPLALGINEQFF.

This chain uses TRBV28 with TRBJ1-3; D perhaps matches TRBD1 (5 bases). Trimming took 6 bases from V and 0 from J, leaving 12 bases between them. This CDR3 region has 15 residues. Germline CDR1 is MDHEN and CDR2 is SYDVKM. This CDR3 is CASRVGDFSGNTIYF. CDR3 nucleotides: TGTGCCAGCAGAGTAGGGGACTTCTCTGGAAACACCATATATTTT. Combining the CDR3 with reference TRBV28 and TRBJ1-3 gives the whole variable domain DVKVTQSSRYLVKRTGEKVFLECVQDMDHENMFWYRQDPGLGLRLIYFSYDVKMKEKGDIPEGYSVSREKKERFSLILESASTNQTSMYLCASRVGDFSGNTIYFGEGSWLTVV.

CDR3 DNA sequence: TGCGCCAGCAGAGCTAGCGGATCCTACGAGCAGTACTTC. Protein sequence: CASRASGSYEQYF. The chain carries TRBV5-1 and TRBJ2-7; 7 bases align to TRBD2. V trimming: 5 bases; J trimming: 1 base; junction bases outside the gene matches: 3. The CDR3 contains 13 residues. The V gene's germline CDR1 is SGHRS and CDR2 YFSETQ.

V gene TRBV6-5 combines with J gene TRBJ2-3, with 7 bases aligning to TRBD1. J lost 2 bases, V lost 4 bases, and 3 bases had no gene match. In germline, CDR1 is MNHEY, CDR2 SVGAGI. There are 14 residues in the CDR3. This chain's CDR3 is CASSWGQLTDTQYF. CDR3 DNA: TGTGCCAGCAGTTGGGGACAGCTCACAGATACGCAGTATTTT.

The CDR3 loop is CASSQMGLAGGEQFF. In DNA form, the CDR3 reads TGTGCCAGCAGCCAAATGGGACTAGCGGGAGGTGAGCAGTTCTTC. The rearrangement links TRBV7-2 to TRBJ2-1, with TRBD2 identical over 15 bases. The CDR3 loop spans 15 amino acids. V gave up 5 bases and J gave up 9 bases; unmatched junction bases: 5. Germline loops: CDR1 SGHTA, CDR2 FQGNSA. Full variable domain (remainder filled in from reference TRBV7-2 and TRBJ2-1): GAGVSQSPSNKVTEKGKDVELRCDPISGHTALYWYRQSLGQGLEFLIYFQGNSAPDKSGLPSDRFSAERTGGSVSTLTIQRTQQEDSAVYLCASSQMGLAGGEQFFGPGTRLTVL.

This clonotype was seen ten or more times. The rearrangement joins TRBV6-5 to TRBJ2-3; a weak D match, TRBD2 (6 bases). V lost 4 bases and J 0 bases, leaving 11 bases between the germline ends. Germline CDR1 MNHEY, CDR2 SVGAGI. This CDR3 is 15 amino acids long. CDR3 bases: TGTGCCAGCAGTTTGATGGGGAGGAGCACAGATACGCAGTATTTT. Protein: CASSLMGRSTDTQYF.

This clonotype was detected ten times or more. The chain is built from TRBV12-3 or TRBV12-4 and TRBJ2-5, with 8 bases matching TRBD2. Unmatched junction bases numbered 15, after V lost 2 bases and J lost 4 bases. The length of the CDR3 is 18 residues. CDR3 sequence reads: CASSLPPGQREFSETQYF. As DNA, the CDR3 is TGTGCCAGCAGTTTACCCCCTGGCCAGCGGGAGTTCTCAGAGACCCAGTACTTC.